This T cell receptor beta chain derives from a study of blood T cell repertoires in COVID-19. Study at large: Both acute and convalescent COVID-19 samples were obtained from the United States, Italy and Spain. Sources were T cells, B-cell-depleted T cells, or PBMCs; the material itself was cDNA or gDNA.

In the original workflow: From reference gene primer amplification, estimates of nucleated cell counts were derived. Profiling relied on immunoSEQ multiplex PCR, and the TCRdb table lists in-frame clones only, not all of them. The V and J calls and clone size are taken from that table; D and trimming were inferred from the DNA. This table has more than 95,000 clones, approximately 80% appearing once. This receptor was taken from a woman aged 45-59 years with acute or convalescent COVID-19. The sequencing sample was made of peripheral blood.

CDR3 nucleotides: TGTGCCAGCAGCCTAGTCCACGGAGAGACCCAGTACTTC. Protein product: CASSLVHGETQYF. V and J are TRBV14 and TRBJ2-5, with D unresolved. CDR1 and CDR2 from the germline V gene are SGHDN and FVKESK. The CDR3 consists of 13 residues. V gave up 4 bases and J gave up 4 bases, with 10 bases separating them. Full variable domain (rest looked up from reference TRBV14 and TRBJ2-5): EAGVTQFPSHSVIEKGQTVTLRCDPISGHDNLYWYRRVMGKEIKFLLHFVKESKQDESGMPNNRFLAERTGGTYSTLKVQPAELEDSGVYFCASSLVHGETQYFGPGTRLLVL.